This is a list of T cell receptor beta chains from one sample in a study of blood T cell repertoires in COVID-19. The method was immunoSEQ multiplex PCR; TCRdb's version includes in-frame clones alone and lacks a portion of them. The sample shows under 250,000 clones, roughly 86% of them seen only once. Sequencing input: peripheral blood. Source of these receptors: an older woman with acute or convalescent COVID-19. Each CDR3 is given with its conserved first and last residue. The D gene is left open where the match is weak. A clone size is listed for some rows: how often the clone was seen (once, few, many), or a class if it is expanded.

V gene	J gene	clone size	D gene	CDR3 DNA	CDR3 protein
TRBV28	TRBJ2-7	.	.	TGTGCCAGCAGTTCCCCCGGCAGGGGCGAGCAGTACTTC	CASSSPGRGEQYF
TRBV6-2/TRBV6-3	TRBJ2-3	.	.	TGTGCCAGCAGATACGACTCCGGGACTAGCACAGATACGCAGTATTTT	CASRYDSGTSTDTQYF
TRBV28	TRBJ2-2	.	TRBD1	TGTGCCAGCAGCTCGGCGACAGGGGAACGCGGGGAGCTGTTTTTT	CASSSATGERGELFF
TRBV27	TRBJ2-3	.	.	TGTGCCAGCACTAGCGACTACACAGATACGCAGTATTTT	CASTSDYTDTQYF
TRBV13	TRBJ2-1	.	TRBD2	TGTGCCAGCAGCTTAAGGACTAGCGGGAGCAATGAGCAGTTCTTC	CASSLRTSGSNEQFF
TRBV5-1	TRBJ1-2	.	.	TGCGCCAGCAGCCGAGGGGACACTTATGGCTACACCTTC	CASSRGDTYGYTF
TRBV10-2	TRBJ2-2	.	.	TGCGCCAGCAGTGACTTTAGCGTGAACACCGGGGAGCTGTTTTTT	CASSDFSVNTGELFF
TRBV30	TRBJ2-7	.	TRBD2	TGTGCCTGGAGTGTTTCTAGCGGGGGTCACGAGCAGTACTTC	CAWSVSSGGHEQYF
TRBV12-3/TRBV12-4	TRBJ1-2	.	.	TGTGCCAGCAGTTTATCGGACAACCGGGGCTACACCTTC	CASSLSDNRGYTF
TRBV6-5	TRBJ1-4	.	TRBD1	TGTGCCAGCAGCAGGACAGGGTTTGGTGAAAAACTGTTTTTT	CASSRTGFGEKLFF
TRBV11-1	TRBJ1-1	.	.	TGTGCCAGCAGCTTAGACAGGGCGAGGAACACTGAAGCTTTCTTT	CASSLDRARNTEAFF
TRBV6-2/TRBV6-3	TRBJ2-2	few	TRBD2	TGTGCCAGCAGTCCCTGGACTAGCCCCGGGGAGCTGTTTTTT	CASSPWTSPGELFF
TRBV4-2	TRBJ2-1	.	TRBD2	TGTGCCAGCAGCCAAGATCCGGCTAGCGGGAGCAATGAGCAGTTCTTC	CASSQDPASGSNEQFF
TRBV4-2	TRBJ2-1	.	TRBD2	TGTGCCAGCAGCCAAACAACCGGGACTAGCGGGGGCTATGAGCAGTTCTTC	CASSQTTGTSGGYEQFF
TRBV7-2	TRBJ2-7	once	TRBD2	TGTGCCAGCAGCTTAATAGCGGGAGTCGACGAGCAGTACTTC	CASSLIAGVDEQYF
TRBV6-5	TRBJ1-3	.	.	TGTGCCAGCAGTTACGGCCTTGACTCTGGAAACACCATATATTTT	CASSYGLDSGNTIYF
TRBV3-1/TRBV3-2	TRBJ1-3	.	TRBD1	TGTGCCAGCAGCCAAAGGACAGGGCGGAGTGGAAACACCATATATTTT	CASSQRTGRSGNTIYF
TRBV30	TRBJ2-3	.	.	TGTGCCTGGAGTGTTATGAGGGGGGGCCCTCATACGCAGTATTTT	CAWSVMRGGPHTQYF
TRBV5-5	TRBJ2-3	once	TRBD2	TGTGCCAGCAGCTTGGAGAGCGGGGGGCGGGATACGCAGTATTTT	CASSLESGGRDTQYF
TRBV15	TRBJ1-1	.	.	TGTGCCACCAGCCCCCGGGAAGAGACCACTGAAGCTTTCTTT	CATSPREETTEAFF
TRBV7-8	TRBJ1-1	few	.	TGTGCCAGCAGCTTCCGACAGAACACTGAAGCTTTCTTT	CASSFRQNTEAFF
TRBV19	TRBJ2-2	few	.	TGTGCCAGTAGTATCTCCCAAAGACTCACCGGGGAGCTGTTTTTT	CASSISQRLTGELFF
TRBV5-1	TRBJ1-2	.	TRBD1	TGCGCCAGCAGCTTGGAAACCACAGGGGGTAGGACTTATGGCTACACCTTC	CASSLETTGGRTYGYTF
TRBV28	TRBJ1-2	once	.	TGTGCCAGCAGGCCGGGACTTCGCGTCTATGGCTACACCTTC	CASRPGLRVYGYTF
TRBV5-1	TRBJ2-7	.	TRBD2	TGCGCCAGCACTCTGGGCGGGAGCTCCTACGAGCAGTACTTC	CASTLGGSSYEQYF
TRBV9	TRBJ2-2	.	.	TGTGCCAGCAGCGTAGTACTAAACACCGGGGAGCTGTTTTTT	CASSVVLNTGELFF
TRBV10-2	TRBJ2-2	.	.	TGCGCCAGCAGAGCCCCTTACACCGGGGAGCTGTTTTTT	CASRAPYTGELFF
TRBV29-1	TRBJ2-1	once	TRBD1	TGCAGCATTAGACAGGGGACCTACAATGAGCAGTTCTTC	CSIRQGTYNEQFF
TRBV6-6	TRBJ2-7	.	TRBD2	TGTGCCAGCAGTCCCACCGTCACTAGCGGGGGGATCTACGAGCAGTACTTC	CASSPTVTSGGIYEQYF
TRBV11-3	TRBJ2-3	.	TRBD2	TGTGCCAGCAGCTTAGGACTAGCGGCCACAGATACGCAGTATTTT	CASSLGLAATDTQYF
TRBV7-3	TRBJ2-2	.	TRBD1	TGTGCCAGCAGCCGTGGACAGGAGAACACCGGGGAGCTGTTTTTT	CASSRGQENTGELFF
TRBV5-1	TRBJ1-6	.	TRBD1	TGCGCCAGCAGCGCGGGACAGGGGGCGCGTAATTCACCCCTCCACTTT	CASSAGQGARNSPLHF
TRBV7-9	TRBJ2-5	.	TRBD1	TGTGCCAGCAGCTATGACGCGGGACAGGGACAAGAGACCCAGTACTTC	CASSYDAGQGQETQYF
TRBV15	TRBJ2-7	.	.	TGTGCCACCAGCAGAGATCGGCAGGGTTCCTACGAGCAGTACTTC	CATSRDRQGSYEQYF
TRBV12-5	TRBJ1-1	.	.	TGTGCTAGTGGTTTTGGAGCCGGGAGTCACACTGAAGCTTTCTTT	CASGFGAGSHTEAFF
TRBV28	TRBJ2-7	.	TRBD2	TGTGCCAGCAGTTTGGCGGGACTAGCCGAGTCCTACGAGCAGTACTTC	CASSLAGLAESYEQYF
TRBV18	TRBJ2-5	.	TRBD2	TGTGCCAGCTCACCAGCGGGAGCCCAAGAGACCCAGTACTTC	CASSPAGAQETQYF
TRBV7-3	TRBJ2-2	.	.	TGTGCCAGCAGCTTAAGTGGCCGGGGTAACACCGGGGAGCTGTTTTTT	CASSLSGRGNTGELFF
TRBV5-1	TRBJ1-2	.	.	TGCGCCAGCAGCTTGGAAGATGGCGGGTCCAGTGGCTACACCTTC	CASSLEDGGSSGYTF
TRBV19	TRBJ1-2	once	.	TGTGCCAGTACGTCCAACTATGGCTACACCTTC	CASTSNYGYTF
TRBV12-3/TRBV12-4	TRBJ1-6	few	TRBD1	TGTGCCAGCAGTTGGAACAGGGGTTCACCCCTCCACTTT	CASSWNRGSPLHF
TRBV19	TRBJ2-3	.	TRBD2	TGTGCCAGTAGTAACCCCGGACTAGCAGCAGATACGCAGTATTTT	CASSNPGLAADTQYF
TRBV6-2/TRBV6-3	TRBJ2-7	.	TRBD1	TGTGCCAGCAGTTATAGGGACAGGTACGACGAGCAGTACTTC	CASSYRDRYDEQYF
TRBV20-1	TRBJ2-1	.	.	TGCAGTGCCAGCGGGTTAAATGAGCAGTTCTTC	CSASGLNEQFF
TRBV9	TRBJ1-3	.	.	TGTGCCAGCAGCGTACAAGACACGTTGTCTGGAAACACCATATATTTT	CASSVQDTLSGNTIYF